This T cell receptor beta chain was recovered during a study of regulatory T cells in long-lasting Graves disease. Study summary: Antithyroid drug exposure in newly diagnosed Graves' patients had lasted under 3 months.

Comment on this clonotype: As yet, its antigen is unknown.

Study results and caveats: Accuracy may have been reduced by the small sample size. Among samples with persistent disease, TRBV28, TRBJ1-2 and TRBJ2-5 were favored.

CDR3 regions were amplified by Arm-PCR using iRepertoire HTBI primers to build TCR beta libraries. TCRdb re-called the multiplex PCR reads with MiXCR, one entry per CDR3 protein. The profile shows a few hundred thousand distinct CDR3 sequences, roughly a fifth of them singletons. Time point of the sample: newly diagnosed GD, antithyroid drugs for less than 3 months. PBMC-derived RNA was used for the TCR library. Clinicians diagnosed Graves' disease using American Thyroid Association guidelines. Losses at the gene ends were 5 bases for V and 4 bases for J; bases not matched to a gene: 3. This CDR3 contains 13 residues. Germline CDR1 is SEHNR and CDR2 is FQNEAQ (reference sequence).

V and J are TRBV7-9 and TRBJ2-7, with 9 bases fitting TRBD1. This sequence was found in a female donor with Graves disease. Sample: peripheral blood mononuclear cells (PBMCs), taken at new diagnosis, from a patient treated with antithyroid drugs. In DNA form, the CDR3 reads TGTGCCAGCAGCCGGGACAGGGAATACGAGCAGTACTTC. Its protein product is CASSRDREYEQYF.